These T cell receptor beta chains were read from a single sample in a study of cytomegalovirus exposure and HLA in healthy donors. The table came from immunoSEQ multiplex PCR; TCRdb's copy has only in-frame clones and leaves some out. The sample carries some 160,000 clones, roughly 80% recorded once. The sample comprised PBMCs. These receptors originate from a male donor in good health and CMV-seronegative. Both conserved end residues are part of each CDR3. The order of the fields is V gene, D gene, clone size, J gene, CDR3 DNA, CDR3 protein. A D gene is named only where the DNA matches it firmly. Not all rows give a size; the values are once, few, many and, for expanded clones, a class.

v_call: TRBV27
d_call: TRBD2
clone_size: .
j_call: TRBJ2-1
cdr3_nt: TGTGCCAGCAGTTTGCGGGGGGGTTACAATGAGCAGTTCTTC
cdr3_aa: CASSLRGGYNEQFF

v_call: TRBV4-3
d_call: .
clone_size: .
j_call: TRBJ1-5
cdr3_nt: TGCGCCAGCAGCCACCGCAGGGGTGCGGGTCAGCCCCAGCATTTT
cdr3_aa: CASSHRRGAGQPQHF

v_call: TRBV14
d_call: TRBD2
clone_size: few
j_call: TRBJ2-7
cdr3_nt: TGTGCCAGCAGCCAAGAGCGGGGGTTCTACGAGCAGTACTTC
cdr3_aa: CASSQERGFYEQYF

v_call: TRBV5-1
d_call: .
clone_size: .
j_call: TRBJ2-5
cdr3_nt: TGCGCCAGCAGCTTGGTGCCCCCGGGATCCTCCGGGACAAATGGGGAGACCCAGTACTTC
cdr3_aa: CASSLVPPGSSGTNGETQYF

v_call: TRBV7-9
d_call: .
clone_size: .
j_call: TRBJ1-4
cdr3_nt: TGTGCCAGCAGCCCCAGGGACACCTCTAATGAAAAACTGTTTTTT
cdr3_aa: CASSPRDTSNEKLFF

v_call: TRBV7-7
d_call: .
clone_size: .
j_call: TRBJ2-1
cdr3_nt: TGTGCCAGCAGCCTAAACTACTACAATGAGCAGTTCTTC
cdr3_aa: CASSLNYYNEQFF

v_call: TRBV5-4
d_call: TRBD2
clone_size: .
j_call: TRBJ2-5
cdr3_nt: TGTGCCAGCAGTCTAGCGGGGGGGCGCCAAGAGACCCAGTACTTC
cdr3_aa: CASSLAGGRQETQYF

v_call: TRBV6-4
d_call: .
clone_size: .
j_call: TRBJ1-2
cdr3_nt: TGTGCCAGCAGTCCATGGGGAGGAGTGAGCTACACCTTC
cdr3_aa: CASSPWGGVSYTF

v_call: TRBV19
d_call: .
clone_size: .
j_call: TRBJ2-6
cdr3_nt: TGTGCCAGTAGTACGAGGGGGGGCGAAGGCAACTCTGGGGCCAACGTCCTGACTTTC
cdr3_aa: CASSTRGGEGNSGANVLTF

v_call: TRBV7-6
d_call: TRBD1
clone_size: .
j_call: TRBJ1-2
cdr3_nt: TGTGCCAGCAGCCCCGACAGGGGAGTCTATGGCTACACCTTC
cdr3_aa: CASSPDRGVYGYTF

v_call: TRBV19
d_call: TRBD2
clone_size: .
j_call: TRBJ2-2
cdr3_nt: TGTGCCAGTAGCCGGGAGGGACCGGTGGACACCGGGGAGCTGTTTTTT
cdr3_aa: CASSREGPVDTGELFF

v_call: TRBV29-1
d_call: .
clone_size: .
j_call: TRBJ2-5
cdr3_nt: TGCAGCGTTGAAGATAGAGAGACCCAGTACTTC
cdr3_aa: CSVEDRETQYF

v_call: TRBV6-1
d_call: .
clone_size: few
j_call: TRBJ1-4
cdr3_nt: TGTGCCAGCAGTGAACGACAGTTTAATGAAAAACTGTTTTTT
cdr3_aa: CASSERQFNEKLFF

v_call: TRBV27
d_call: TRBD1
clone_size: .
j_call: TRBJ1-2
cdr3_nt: TGTGCCAGCGGAAAAGGAGGGGGCGCTTTCTATGGCTACACCTTC
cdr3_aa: CASGKGGGAFYGYTF

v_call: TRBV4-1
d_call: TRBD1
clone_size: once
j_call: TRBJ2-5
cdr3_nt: TGCGCCAGCAGCCACCTACCGGGACAGGGGGATCAAGAGACCCAGTACTTC
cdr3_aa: CASSHLPGQGDQETQYF

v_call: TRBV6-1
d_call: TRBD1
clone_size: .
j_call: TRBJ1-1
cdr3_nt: TGTGCCAGCAGCCAGGGGGTCACTGAAGCTTTCTTT
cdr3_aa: CASSQGVTEAFF

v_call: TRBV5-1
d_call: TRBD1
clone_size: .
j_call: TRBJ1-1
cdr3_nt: TGCGCCAGCAGCCGGGGACAGGTAAACACTGAAGCTTTCTTT
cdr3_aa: CASSRGQVNTEAFF

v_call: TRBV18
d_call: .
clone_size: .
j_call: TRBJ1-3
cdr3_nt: TGTGCCAGCTCACGTTACCGGGGTGAAAGAAACACCATATATTTT
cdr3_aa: CASSRYRGERNTIYF

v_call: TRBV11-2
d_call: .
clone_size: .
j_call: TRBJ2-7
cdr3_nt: TGTGCCAGCAGCTTAAGGGGGGGCTCCTACGAGCAGTACTTC
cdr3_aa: CASSLRGGSYEQYF

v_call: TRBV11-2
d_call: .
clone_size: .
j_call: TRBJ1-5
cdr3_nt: TGTGCCAGCAGCACCACTAAAGATCAGCCCCAGCATTTT
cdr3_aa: CASSTTKDQPQHF

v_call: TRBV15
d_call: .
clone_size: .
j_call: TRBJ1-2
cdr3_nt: TGTGCCACCAGCCCGGGACACAATAACTATGGCTACACCTTC
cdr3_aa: CATSPGHNNYGYTF

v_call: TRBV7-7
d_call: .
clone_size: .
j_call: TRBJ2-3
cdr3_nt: TGTGCCAGCAGCTTGGGACTCACGACTGGCACAGATACGCAGTATTTT
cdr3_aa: CASSLGLTTGTDTQYF

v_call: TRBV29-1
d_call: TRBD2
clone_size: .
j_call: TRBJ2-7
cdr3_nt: TGCAGCACAAGGACTAGCGGTTCGTACGAGCAGTACTTC
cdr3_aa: CSTRTSGSYEQYF

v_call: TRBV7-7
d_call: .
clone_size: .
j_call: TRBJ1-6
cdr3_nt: TGTGCCAGCAGCTTAGATATACCTAATCTTAGCTCCTATAATTCACCCCTCCACTTT
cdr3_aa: CASSLDIPNLSSYNSPLHF

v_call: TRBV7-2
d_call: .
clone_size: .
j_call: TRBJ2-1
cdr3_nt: TGTGCCAGCAGCCGAAGAGGGGGTGAGCAGTTCTTC
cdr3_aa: CASSRRGGEQFF

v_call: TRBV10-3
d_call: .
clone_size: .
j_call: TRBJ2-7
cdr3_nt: TGTGCCATTAAGAGCTCCTACGAGCAGTACTTC
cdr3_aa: CAIKSSYEQYF

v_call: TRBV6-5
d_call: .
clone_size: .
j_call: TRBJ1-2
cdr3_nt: TGTGCCAGCAGGGCTAGTGTCTATGGCTACACCTTC
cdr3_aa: CASRASVYGYTF

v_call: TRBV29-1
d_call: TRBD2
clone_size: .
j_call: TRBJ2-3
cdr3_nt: TGCAGCACGGGGGGGGGCACAGATACGCAGTATTTT
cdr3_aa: CSTGGGTDTQYF

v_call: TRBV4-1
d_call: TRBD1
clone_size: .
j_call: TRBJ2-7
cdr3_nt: TGCGCCAGCAGCCAAGAGACAGGGTACCACGAGCAGTACTTC
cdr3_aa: CASSQETGYHEQYF

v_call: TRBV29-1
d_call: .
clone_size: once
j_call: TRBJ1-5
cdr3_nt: TGCAGCGTTGAGTCAGGGATCAATCAGCCCCAGCATTTT
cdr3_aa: CSVESGINQPQHF

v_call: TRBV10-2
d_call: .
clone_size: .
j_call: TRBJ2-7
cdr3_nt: TGCGCCAGCAGAAGGGACAACGACGAGCAGTACTTC
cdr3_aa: CASRRDNDEQYF

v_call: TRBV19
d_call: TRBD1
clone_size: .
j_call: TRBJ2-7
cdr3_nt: TGTGCCAGTAGCCGGACAGGGGTGGCCCCCTACGAGCAGTACTTC
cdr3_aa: CASSRTGVAPYEQYF

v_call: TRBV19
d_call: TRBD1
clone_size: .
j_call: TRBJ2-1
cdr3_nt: TGTGCCAGTAGTATTAGTGTTTCGGCAGGGGGTAGAAACAATGAGCAGTTCTTC
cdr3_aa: CASSISVSAGGRNNEQFF

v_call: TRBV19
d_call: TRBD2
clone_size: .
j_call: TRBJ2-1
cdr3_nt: TGTGCCAGTAGTCGGGGACTAGCGGGGGGGGTTCCCCGGCAGTTCTTC
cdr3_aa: CASSRGLAGGVPRQFF

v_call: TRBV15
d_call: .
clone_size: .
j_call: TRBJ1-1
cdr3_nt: TGTGCCACCAGCAGGGGGGGAAGGGACACTGAAGCTTTCTTT
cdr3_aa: CATSRGGRDTEAFF

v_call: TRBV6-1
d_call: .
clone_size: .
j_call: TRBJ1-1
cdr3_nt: TGTGCCAGCAGTGGAGAAGGAGGGCTCACTGAAGCTTTCTTT
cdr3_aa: CASSGEGGLTEAFF

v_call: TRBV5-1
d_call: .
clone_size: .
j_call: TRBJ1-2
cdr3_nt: TGCGCCAGCACCATGGACAGCCCTAACTATGGCTACACCTTC
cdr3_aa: CASTMDSPNYGYTF

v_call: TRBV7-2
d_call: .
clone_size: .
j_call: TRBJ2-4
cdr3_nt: TGTGCCAGCAGCTTTGGGGGCTCAGCCAAAAACATTCAGTACTTC
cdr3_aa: CASSFGGSAKNIQYF

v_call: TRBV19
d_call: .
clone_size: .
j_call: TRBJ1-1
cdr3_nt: TGTGCCAGTACTACCGATTTGGACACTGAAGCTTTCTTT
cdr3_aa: CASTTDLDTEAFF

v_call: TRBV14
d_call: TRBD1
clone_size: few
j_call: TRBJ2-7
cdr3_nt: TGTGCCAGCAGCCCTCTCCGGGACAGGCCCGAGCAGTACTTC
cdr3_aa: CASSPLRDRPEQYF

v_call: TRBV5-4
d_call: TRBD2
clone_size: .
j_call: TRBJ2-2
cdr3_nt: TGTGCCAGCAGCTTGCAAAGCGGGGGAACCGGGGAGCTGTTTTTT
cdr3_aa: CASSLQSGGTGELFF

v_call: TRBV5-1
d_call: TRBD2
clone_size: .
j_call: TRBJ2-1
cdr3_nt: TGCGCCAGCAGCTCCTCCGGGACTAGCGGGGGCCCCGGTAATGAGCAGTTCTTC
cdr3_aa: CASSSSGTSGGPGNEQFF

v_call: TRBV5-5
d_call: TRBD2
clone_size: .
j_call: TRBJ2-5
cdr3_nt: TGTGCCAGCAGCACGGGACTAGCGTCGGAGACCCAGTACTTC
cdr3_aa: CASSTGLASETQYF

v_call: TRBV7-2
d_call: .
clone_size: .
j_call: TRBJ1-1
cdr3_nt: TGTGCCAGCAGCTTAGATCCGCGGGGAGGAGCTTTCTTT
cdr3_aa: CASSLDPRGGAFF

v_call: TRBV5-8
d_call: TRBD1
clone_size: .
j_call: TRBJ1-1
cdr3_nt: TGTGCCAGCAGCTCCCCTAGGACAGGATCGCCGACAGCTTTCTTT
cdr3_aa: CASSSPRTGSPTAFF

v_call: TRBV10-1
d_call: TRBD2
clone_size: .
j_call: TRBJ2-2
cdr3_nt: TGCGCCAGCAGTGGCCCAGCGGGGGGACCCACCGGGGAGCTGTTTTTT
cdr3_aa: CASSGPAGGPTGELFF

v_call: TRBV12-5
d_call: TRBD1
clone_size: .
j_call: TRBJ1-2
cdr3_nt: TGTGCTAGTGGTTTGCCTCACAGGGGTTATAACTATGGCTACACCTTC
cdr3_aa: CASGLPHRGYNYGYTF

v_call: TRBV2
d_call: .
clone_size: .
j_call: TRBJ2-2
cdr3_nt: TGTGCCAGCAGTGAAGAACCGGCGAACACCGGGGAGCTGTTTTTT
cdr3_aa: CASSEEPANTGELFF

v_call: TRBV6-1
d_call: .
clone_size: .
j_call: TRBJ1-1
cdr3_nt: TGTGCCAGTACTGTGGGGGGTCACGGCACTGAAGCTTTCTTT
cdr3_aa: CASTVGGHGTEAFF

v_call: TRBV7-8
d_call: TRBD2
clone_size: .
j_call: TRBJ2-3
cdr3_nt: TGTGCCAGCAGCCTTCGTAGCGGGGGGGCAACAGATACGCAGTATTTT
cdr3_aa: CASSLRSGGATDTQYF

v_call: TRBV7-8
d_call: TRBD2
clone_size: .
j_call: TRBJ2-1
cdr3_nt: TGTGCCAGCAGTCCGACTAGCGCGGGTGAGCAGTTCTTC
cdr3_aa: CASSPTSAGEQFF